This T cell receptor (beta chain) was identified during a study of blood T cell repertoires in COVID-19. Generated by immunoSEQ multiplex PCR, the TCRdb table keeps only in-frame clones and is missing some. The table includes about 160,000 clones, roughly 79% detected once. CDR3 length: 13 amino acids. Trimming shortened V by 0 bases and J by 4 bases, and 4 bases separated the two germline ends. Germline CDR1 LGHDT, CDR2 YNNKEL (reference sequence). Sequencing was carried out using peripheral blood. V gene TRBV3-1 (or the pseudogene TRBV3-2) combines with J gene TRBJ1-3; D unresolved. This receptor was identified in an elderly woman with acute or convalescent COVID-19. CDR3 nucleotide sequence: TGTGCCAGCAGCCAAGAGAGGGGAAACACCATATATTTT. This gives the protein CASSQERGNTIYF.